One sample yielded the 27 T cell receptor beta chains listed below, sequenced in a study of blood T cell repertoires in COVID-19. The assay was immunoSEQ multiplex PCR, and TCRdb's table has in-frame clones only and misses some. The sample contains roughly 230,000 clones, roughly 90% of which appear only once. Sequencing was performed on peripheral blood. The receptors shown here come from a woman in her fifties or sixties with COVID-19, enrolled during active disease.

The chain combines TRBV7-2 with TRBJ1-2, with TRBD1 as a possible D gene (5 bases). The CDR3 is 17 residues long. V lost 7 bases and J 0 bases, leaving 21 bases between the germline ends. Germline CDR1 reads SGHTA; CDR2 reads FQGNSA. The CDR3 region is CASNLRPGGVANYGYTF. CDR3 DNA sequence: TGTGCCAGCAACCTCCGGCCCGGGGGGGTTGCTAACTATGGCTACACCTTC.

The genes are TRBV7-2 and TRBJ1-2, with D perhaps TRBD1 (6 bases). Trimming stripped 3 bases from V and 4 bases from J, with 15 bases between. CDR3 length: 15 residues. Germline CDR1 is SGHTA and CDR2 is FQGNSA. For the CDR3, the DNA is TGTGCCAGCAGCTTTGTCGACAGGATCGGCTATGGCTACACCTTC. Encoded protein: CASSFVDRIGYGYTF. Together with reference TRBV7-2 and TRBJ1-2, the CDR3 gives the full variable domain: GAGVSQSPSNKVTEKGKDVELRCDPISGHTALYWYRQSLGQGLEFLIYFQGNSAPDKSGLPSDRFSAERTGGSVSTLTIQRTQQEDSAVYLCASSFVDRIGYGYTFGSGTRLTVV.

The CDR3 is CAWSGLRGGVYTF. The CDR3 nucleotides read TGTGCCTGGAGTGGTCTTCGGGGGGGAGTATACACCTTC. This chain joins TRBV30 and TRBJ1-2; tentative D call: TRBD1 (5 bases). Looked up from germline, CDR1 is GTSNPN and CDR2 is SVGIG (reference sequence). The V and J ends lost 1 base and 11 bases respectively, with 17 bases between them. This CDR3 spans 13 amino acids.

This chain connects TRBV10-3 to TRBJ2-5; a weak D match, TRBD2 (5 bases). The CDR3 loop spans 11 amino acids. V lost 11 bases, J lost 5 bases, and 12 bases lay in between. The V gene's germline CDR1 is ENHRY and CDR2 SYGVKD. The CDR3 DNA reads TGTGCCGCGGGCATACTGGAGACCCAGTACTTC. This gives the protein CAAGILETQYF.

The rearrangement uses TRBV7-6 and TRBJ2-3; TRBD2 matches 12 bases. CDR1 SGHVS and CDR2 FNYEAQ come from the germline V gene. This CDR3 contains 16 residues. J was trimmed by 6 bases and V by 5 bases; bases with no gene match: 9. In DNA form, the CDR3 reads TGTGCCAGCAGCCTCCGGCTAGCGGGGGGGACGGATACGCAGTATTTT. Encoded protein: CASSLRLAGGTDTQYF.

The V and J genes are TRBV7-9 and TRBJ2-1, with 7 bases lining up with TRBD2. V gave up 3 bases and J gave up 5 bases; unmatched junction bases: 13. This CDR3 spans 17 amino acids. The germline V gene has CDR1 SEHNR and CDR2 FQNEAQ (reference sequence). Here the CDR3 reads CASSLGGGSKYHNEQFF. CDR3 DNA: TGTGCCAGCAGCTTGGGCGGGGGATCTAAATACCACAATGAGCAGTTCTTC.

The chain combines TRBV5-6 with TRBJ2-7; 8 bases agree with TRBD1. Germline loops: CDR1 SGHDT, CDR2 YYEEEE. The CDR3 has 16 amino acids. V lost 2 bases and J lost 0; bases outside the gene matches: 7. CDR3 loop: CASSFLGTGGSYEQYF. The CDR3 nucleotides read TGTGCCAGCAGCTTCCTGGGAACAGGGGGCTCCTACGAGCAGTACTTC.

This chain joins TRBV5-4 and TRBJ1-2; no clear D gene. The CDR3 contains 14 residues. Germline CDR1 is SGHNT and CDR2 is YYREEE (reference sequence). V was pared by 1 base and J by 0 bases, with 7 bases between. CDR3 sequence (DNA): TGTGCCAGCAGCTTGTACGGTACTAACTATGGCTACACCTTC. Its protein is CASSLYGTNYGYTF. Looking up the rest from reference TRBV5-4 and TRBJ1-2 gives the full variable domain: ETGVTQSPTHLIKTRGQQVTLRCSSQSGHNTVSWYQQALGQGPQFIFQYYREEENGRGNFPPRFSGLQFPNYSSELNVNALELDDSALYLCASSLYGTNYGYTFGSGTRLTVV.

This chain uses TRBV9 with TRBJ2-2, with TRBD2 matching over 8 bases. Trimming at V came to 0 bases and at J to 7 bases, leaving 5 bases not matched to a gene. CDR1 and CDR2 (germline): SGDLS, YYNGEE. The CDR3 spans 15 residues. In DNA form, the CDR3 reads TGTGCCAGCAGCGTAGCGGGGGGGAGCGGCGGGGAGCTGTTTTTT. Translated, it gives CASSVAGGSGGELFF.

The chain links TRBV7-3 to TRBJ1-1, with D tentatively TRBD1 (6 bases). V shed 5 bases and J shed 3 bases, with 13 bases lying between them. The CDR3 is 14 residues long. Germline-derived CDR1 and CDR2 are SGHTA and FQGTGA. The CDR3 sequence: CASSITGQDTEAFF. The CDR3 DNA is TGTGCCAGCAGCATTACAGGGCAGGACACTGAAGCTTTCTTT.

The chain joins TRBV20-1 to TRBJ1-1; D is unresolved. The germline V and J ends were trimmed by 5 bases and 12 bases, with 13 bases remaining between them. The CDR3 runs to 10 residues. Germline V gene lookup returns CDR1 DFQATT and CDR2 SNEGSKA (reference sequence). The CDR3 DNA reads TGCAGTGCTGAGGCGGCGAGGACTTTCTTT. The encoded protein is CSAEAARTFF.

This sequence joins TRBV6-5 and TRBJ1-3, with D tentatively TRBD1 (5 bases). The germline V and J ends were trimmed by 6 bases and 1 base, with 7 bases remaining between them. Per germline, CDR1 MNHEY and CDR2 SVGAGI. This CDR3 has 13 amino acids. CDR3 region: CASRGHSGNTIYF. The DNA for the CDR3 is TGTGCCAGCAGGGGGCATTCTGGAAACACCATATATTTT.

The CDR3 DNA reads as TGTGCCTGGAGTGTAACAGGGAACAATGGCTACACCTTC. Translation: CAWSVTGNNGYTF. The V call is TRBV30, the J call TRBJ1-2; maybe TRBD1 (6 bases). This CDR3 is 13 amino acids long. V was clipped by 0 bases and J by 6 bases, with 11 bases between them. Germline values: CDR1 GTSNPN, CDR2 SVGIG (reference sequence).

The CDR3 DNA reads as TGTGCCAGCAGCTTGACAGGTAGCAATCAGCCCCAGCATTTT. It specifies CASSLTGSNQPQHF. The genes are TRBV5-5 and TRBJ1-5, with a possible D match to TRBD1 (5 bases). The CDR3 runs 14 residues. Trimming took 1 base from V and 0 from J, leaving 5 bases between them. Germline CDR1 reads SGHKS; CDR2 reads YYEKEE (reference sequence). Full variable domain (outside the CDR3, taken from reference TRBV5-5 and TRBJ1-5): DAGVTQSPTHLIKTRGQQVTLRCSPISGHKSVSWYQQVLGQGPQFIFQYYEKEERGRGNFPDRFSARQFPNYSSELNVNALLLGDSALYLCASSLTGSNQPQHFGDGTRLSIL.

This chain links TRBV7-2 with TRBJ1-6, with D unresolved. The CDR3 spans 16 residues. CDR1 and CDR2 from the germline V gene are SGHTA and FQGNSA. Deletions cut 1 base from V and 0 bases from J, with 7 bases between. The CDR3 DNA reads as TGTGCCAGCAGCTTAGGACGGAGCTCCTATAATTCACCCCTCCACTTT. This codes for CASSLGRSSYNSPLHF.

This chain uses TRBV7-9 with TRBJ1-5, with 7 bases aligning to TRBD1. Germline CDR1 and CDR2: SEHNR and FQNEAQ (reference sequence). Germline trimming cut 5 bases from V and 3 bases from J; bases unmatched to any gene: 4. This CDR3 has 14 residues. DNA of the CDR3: TGTGCCAGCAGCCGGGACAGCGTCAATCAGCCCCAGCATTTT. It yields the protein CASSRDSVNQPQHF.

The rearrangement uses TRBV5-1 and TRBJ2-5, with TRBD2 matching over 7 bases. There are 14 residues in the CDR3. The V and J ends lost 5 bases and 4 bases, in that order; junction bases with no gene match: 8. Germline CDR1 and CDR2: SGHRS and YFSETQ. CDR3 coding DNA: TGCGCCAGCAGACCAGCGGGATTGAGAGAGACCCAGTACTTC. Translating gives CASRPAGLRETQYF. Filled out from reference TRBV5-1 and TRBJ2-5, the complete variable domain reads KAGVTQTPRYLIKTRGQQVTLSCSPISGHRSVSWYQQTPGQGLQFLFEYFSETQRNKGNFPGRFSGRQFSNSRSEMNVSTLELGDSALYLCASRPAGLRETQYFGPGTRLLVL.

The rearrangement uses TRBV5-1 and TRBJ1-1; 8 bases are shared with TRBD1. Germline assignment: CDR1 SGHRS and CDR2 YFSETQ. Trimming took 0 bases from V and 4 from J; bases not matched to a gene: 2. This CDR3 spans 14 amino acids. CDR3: CASSLADRGTEAFF. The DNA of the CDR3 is TGCGCCAGCAGCTTGGCTGACAGGGGCACTGAAGCTTTCTTT.

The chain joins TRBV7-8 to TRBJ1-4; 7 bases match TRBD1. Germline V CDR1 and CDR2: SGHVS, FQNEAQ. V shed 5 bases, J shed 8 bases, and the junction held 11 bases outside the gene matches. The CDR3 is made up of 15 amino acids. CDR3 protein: CASSPNRGLGEKLFF. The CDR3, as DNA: TGTGCCAGCAGCCCCAACAGGGGCCTTGGGGAAAAACTGTTTTTT. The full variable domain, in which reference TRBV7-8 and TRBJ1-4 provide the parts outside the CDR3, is GAGVSQSPRYKVAKRGQDVALRCDPISGHVSLFWYQQALGQGPEFLTYFQNEAQLDKSGLPSDRFFAERPEGSVSTLKIQRTQQEDSAVYLCASSPNRGLGEKLFFGSGTQLSVL.

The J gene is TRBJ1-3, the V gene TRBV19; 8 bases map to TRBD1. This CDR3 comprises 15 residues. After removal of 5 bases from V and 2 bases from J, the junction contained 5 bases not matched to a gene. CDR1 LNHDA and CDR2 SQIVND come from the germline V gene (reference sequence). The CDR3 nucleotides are TGTGCCAGTAGTTTCGGACAGGGCACTGGAAACACCATATATTTT. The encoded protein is CASSFGQGTGNTIYF. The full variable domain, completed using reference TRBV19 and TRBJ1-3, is DGGITQSPKYLFRKEGQNVTLSCEQNLNHDAMYWYRQDPGQGLRLIYYSQIVNDFQKGDIAEGYSVSREKKESFPLTVTSAQKNPTAFYLCASSFGQGTGNTIYFGEGSWLTVV.

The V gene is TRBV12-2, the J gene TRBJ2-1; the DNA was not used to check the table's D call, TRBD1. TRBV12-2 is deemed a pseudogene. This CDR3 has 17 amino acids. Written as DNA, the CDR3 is TGTGCAAGTCGCACTAGAGGGGGACAGGGTAGGGGCAATGAGCAGTTCTTC. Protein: CASRTRGGQGRGNEQFF.

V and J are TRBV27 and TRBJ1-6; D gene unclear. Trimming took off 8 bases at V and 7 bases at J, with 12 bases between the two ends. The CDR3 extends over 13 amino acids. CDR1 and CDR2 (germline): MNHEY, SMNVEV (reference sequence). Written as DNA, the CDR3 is TGTGCCAGCTCGGAGATCGCGAATTCACCCCTCCACTTT. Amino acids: CASSEIANSPLHF.

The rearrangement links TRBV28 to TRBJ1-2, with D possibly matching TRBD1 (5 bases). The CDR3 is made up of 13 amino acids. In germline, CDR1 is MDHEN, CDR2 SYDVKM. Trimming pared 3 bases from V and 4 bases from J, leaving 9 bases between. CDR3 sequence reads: CASSLPGRYGYTF. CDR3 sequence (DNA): TGTGCCAGCAGTTTGCCAGGGCGCTATGGCTACACCTTC.

The CDR3, as DNA: TGTGCCATCAGTACCGACAGGGGTGGCAATGAGCAGTTCTTC. This encodes CAISTDRGGNEQFF. The chain carries TRBV10-3 and TRBJ2-1, with 8 bases lining up with TRBD1. The trim removed 5 bases at V and 6 bases at J, leaving 6 bases unmatched. CDR3 size: 14 residues. Germline-derived CDR1 and CDR2 are ENHRY and SYGVKD.

CDR3: CASNDRSYSYNEQFF. In DNA form, the CDR3 reads TGTGCCAGTAACGACAGATCGTACTCCTACAATGAGCAGTTCTTC. J is TRBJ2-1 and V is TRBV19; tentative D call: TRBD1 (5 bases). The CDR3 sequence is 15 residues long. Trimming removed 7 bases from V and 0 bases from J, with 13 bases in between. Germline V lookup: CDR1 LNHDA, CDR2 SQIVND (reference sequence).

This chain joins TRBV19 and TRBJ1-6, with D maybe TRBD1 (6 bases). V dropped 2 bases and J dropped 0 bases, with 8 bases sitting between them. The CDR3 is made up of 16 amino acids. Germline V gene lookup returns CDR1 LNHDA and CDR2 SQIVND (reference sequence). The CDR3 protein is CASSITGISYNSPLHF. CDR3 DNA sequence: TGTGCCAGTAGTATAACAGGGATCTCCTATAATTCACCCCTCCACTTT.

The CDR3 nucleotides read TGTGCCAGCTCACCAAAGACCCCGGAGAGCTCTGGAAACACCATATATTTT. This encodes CASSPKTPESSGNTIYF. The chain combines TRBV18 with TRBJ1-3; D not resolved. CDR1 and CDR2 (germline): KGHSH, LQKENI. Trimming removed 2 bases from V and 0 bases from J, with 14 bases in between. The CDR3 covers 17 residues.